These 32 T cell receptor beta chains share one sample of origin, sequenced in a study of shared clonotypes between healthy human individuals (dated by TCRdb to 2020 to 2022). The library was obtained by the immunoSEQ multiplex PCR assay. TCRdb mirrors the immuneACCESS table, restricted to in-frame sequences. Some clones are absent from its copies; in checked studies, under half trace to an unresolved V gene, and the reason for the others is unknown. The sample profile shows 1,100,000 or so clones; approximately 80% of them were found once. The top ten constitute more than 0.45% of the sample. Sequencing input: memory CD4+ T cells from PBMCs. The intended sense of this specimen's cell subset or site label: CD45RA-negative fraction. These receptors originate from a young man in good health. Some clones in this sample may be carry-over from other donors' samples.

This clone was found many times. This chain connects TRBV18 to TRBJ1-4; D may be TRBD1 (5 bases). Trimming cost V 0 bases and J 4 bases, with 15 bases left between them. The CDR3 extends over 17 amino acids. Germline CDR1 reads KGHSH; CDR2 reads LQKENI. The CDR3 region is CASSPPRGAENNEKLFF. CDR3 sequence (DNA): TGTGCCAGCTCACCACCGAGGGGAGCGGAGAATAATGAAAAACTGTTTTTT.

The chain links TRBV11-2 to TRBJ1-2; D remains unclear. V gave up 8 bases and J gave up 4 bases, with 8 bases separating them. CDR3 length: 11 amino acids. CDR1 is SGHAT and CDR2 is FQNNGV in the germline V gene. DNA of the CDR3: TGTGCCAGCGAACGGGGCTATGGCTACACCTTC. This codes for CASERGYGYTF.

This clone occurred once. The V and J genes are TRBV5-1 and TRBJ2-3; TRBD1 matches 9 bases. The CDR3 is 15 residues long. CDR1 and CDR2 (germline): SGHRS, YFSETQ. Unmatched junction bases numbered 6, after V lost 4 bases and J lost 3 bases. CDR3 bases: TGCGCCAGCAGCCCCGGAGGGACAGGGACAGATACGCAGTATTTT. Translated, it gives CASSPGGTGTDTQYF. The entire variable domain, with the rest obtained from reference TRBV5-1 and TRBJ2-3, is as follows: KAGVTQTPRYLIKTRGQQVTLSCSPISGHRSVSWYQQTPGQGLQFLFEYFSETQRNKGNFPGRFSGRQFSNSRSEMNVSTLELGDSALYLCASSPGGTGTDTQYFGPGTRLTVL.

This chain uses TRBV30 with TRBJ2-5; D possibly corresponds to TRBD2 (7 bases). This CDR3 region has 14 residues. V lost 0 bases and J 8 bases, leaving 16 bases between the germline ends. Germline CDR1 is GTSNPN and CDR2 is SVGIG (reference sequence). In DNA form, the CDR3 reads TGTGCCTGGAGTGTGGAGGGGAGGGGGGGAACCCAGTACTTC. Protein sequence: CAWSVEGRGGTQYF. The whole variable domain, filled in from reference TRBV30 and TRBJ2-5, reads SQTIHQWPATLVQPVGSPLSLECTVEGTSNPNLYWYRQAAGRGLQLLFYSVGIGQISSEVPQNLSASRPQDRQFILSSKKLLLSDSGFYLCAWSVEGRGGTQYFGPGTRLLVL.

The CDR3 region has the DNA TGTGCCAGCAGCAACACAGGGGACTATGGCTACACCTTC. It encodes CASSNTGDYGYTF. The rearrangement joins TRBV6-1 to TRBJ1-2; 7 nucleotides match TRBD1. V shed 6 bases, J shed 3 bases, and the junction held 4 bases outside the gene matches. The CDR3 is 13 amino acids. Germline V gives CDR1 MNHNS, CDR2 SASEGT.

The rearrangement links TRBV5-4 to TRBJ1-1; possibly TRBD1 for D (6 bases). V was clipped by 4 bases and J by 0 bases, with 16 bases between them. The germline CDR1 and CDR2 sequences are SGHNT and YYREEE (reference sequence). The CDR3 has 16 amino acids. CDR3 in amino acids: CASSPGGPYMNTEAFF. The CDR3 DNA reads as TGTGCCAGCAGCCCGGGGGGCCCATACATGAACACTGAAGCTTTCTTT. The variable domain in full, with the rest retrieved from reference TRBV5-4 and TRBJ1-1, is ETGVTQSPTHLIKTRGQQVTLRCSSQSGHNTVSWYQQALGQGPQFIFQYYREEENGRGNFPPRFSGLQFPNYSSELNVNALELDDSALYLCASSPGGPYMNTEAFFGQGTRLTVV.

The chain combines TRBV2 with TRBJ2-3, with D perhaps matching TRBD2 (7 bases). In germline, CDR1 is SNHLY, CDR2 FYNNEI. Trimming removed 6 bases at V and 6 bases at J, with 10 bases between. This CDR3 has 12 amino acids. CDR3 bases: TGTGCCAGCAGGGGAGGGGGGGATACGCAGTATTTT. This translates into CASRGGGDTQYF.

This clone occurred a few times. Other DNA sequences in this sample translate to the same CDR3. The chain links TRBV28 to TRBJ2-1; unclear D gene. Deletions cut 3 bases from V and 4 bases from J, with 4 bases between. Germline V gives CDR1 MDHEN, CDR2 SYDVKM. The CDR3 has 12 residues. The CDR3 spells CASSLGYNEQFF. The CDR3 nucleotides read TGTGCCAGCAGTTTGGGTTACAATGAGCAGTTCTTC. The full variable domain, with the rest looked up from reference TRBV28 and TRBJ2-1, is DVKVTQSSRYLVKRTGEKVFLECVQDMDHENMFWYRQDPGLGLRLIYFSYDVKMKEKGDIPEGYSVSREKKERFSLILESASTNQTSMYLCASSLGYNEQFFGPGTRLTVL.

The chain joins TRBV5-1 to TRBJ2-7; the D is unclear. This CDR3 comprises 15 residues. V was trimmed by 4 bases and J by 3 bases, leaving 17 bases between them. The V gene's germline CDR1 is SGHRS and CDR2 YFSETQ. The CDR3 nucleotides are TGCGCCAGCAGCGCGACGGGCAACATACACTACGAGCAGTACTTC. Amino acids: CASSATGNIHYEQYF.

Points on this clone: At one boundary the junction diverges from the germline segment, which might be a read error. The gene calls are TRBV6-5 and TRBJ2-5, with D unresolved. The CDR3 runs to 13 residues. Germline V gene sequence: CDR1 MNHEY, CDR2 SVGAGI. In nucleotides, the CDR3 is TGTGCCAGCAGTTACTCAACAGCAAGAGAGTGGGACTTC. Encoded protein: CASSYSTAREWDF.

The V call is TRBV4-3, the J call TRBJ1-2; D may be TRBD1 (5 bases). The CDR3 totals 16 residues. Germline assignment: CDR1 LGHNA and CDR2 YSLEER. The V and J ends lost 0 bases and 5 bases respectively, with 16 bases between them. The CDR3 sequence is CASSQDSFGTVYGYTF. The CDR3 bases are TGCGCCAGCAGCCAAGATTCCTTCGGGACGGTATATGGCTACACCTTC.

The rearrangement joins TRBV2 to TRBJ1-2; D gene ambiguous. Germline CDR1 reads SNHLY; CDR2 reads FYNNEI. V was pared by 2 bases and J by 2 bases, with 9 bases between. CDR3 length: 14 residues. CDR3 DNA sequence: TGTGCCAGCAGTGAAACCCGACAAAACTATGGCTACACCTTC. Its protein product is CASSETRQNYGYTF. Full variable domain (rest looked up from reference TRBV2 and TRBJ1-2): EPEVTQTPSHQVTQMGQEVILRCVPISNHLYFYWYRQILGQKVEFLVSFYNNEISEKSEIFDDQFSVERPDGSNFTLKIRSTKLEDSAMYFCASSETRQNYGYTFGSGTRLTVV.

The chain couples TRBV7-2 to TRBJ2-1, with D possibly being TRBD1 (6 bases). The CDR3 is made up of 14 amino acids. Germline CDR1 reads SGHTA; CDR2 reads FQGNSA. Trimming left V 7 bases short and J 2 bases short, with 12 bases between. This chain's CDR3 is CASTLGGAYNEQFF. CDR3 nucleotide sequence: TGTGCCAGCACCCTAGGGGGAGCCTACAATGAGCAGTTCTTC.

The chain joins TRBV28 to TRBJ2-7; no clear D. The germline V gene encodes CDR1 MDHEN and CDR2 SYDVKM. The V end was cut by 5 bases, the J end by 5 bases, with 22 bases between. The CDR3 totals 16 residues. The CDR3 DNA is TGTGCCAGCAGTCCCGCTGGGCAGTTATCGTGGGACGAGCAGTACTTC. It translates to CASSPAGQLSWDEQYF.

Of note for this clone: The same CDR3 is also encoded by other DNA sequences in this sample. The chain links TRBV6-1 to TRBJ1-1; no firm D call. With 2 bases removed from V and 2 bases from J, the gap between germline ends came to 9 bases. This CDR3 is built from 14 residues. From germline, CDR1 is MNHNS and CDR2 SASEGT. Here the CDR3 DNA reads TGTGCCAGCAGTGAACCGGGGTTAAACACTGAAGCTTTCTTT. Translation gives CASSEPGLNTEAFF.

V usage is TRBV28 and J usage is TRBJ2-1, with D unclear. V was cut by 5 bases and J by 5 bases, with 19 bases left in between. Germline values: CDR1 MDHEN, CDR2 SYDVKM. The CDR3 is 16 amino acids. The CDR3 reads CASSTTASPYHNEQFF. CDR3 DNA sequence: TGTGCCAGCAGTACTACGGCGAGTCCCTACCACAATGAGCAGTTCTTC.

The rearrangement uses TRBV27 and TRBJ2-3; no firm D call. This CDR3 spans 11 amino acids. The germline V gene encodes CDR1 MNHEY and CDR2 SMNVEV (reference sequence). Trimming removed 6 bases at V and 5 bases at J, with 6 bases between. CDR3 nucleotide sequence: TGTGCCAGCAGGGTATTAGATACGCAGTATTTT. It specifies CASRVLDTQYF.

The V gene is TRBV30, the J gene TRBJ2-5; the D is unclear. Trimming cost V 1 base and J 2 bases, with 14 bases left between them. This CDR3 is 15 amino acids long. Looked up from germline, CDR1 is GTSNPN and CDR2 is SVGIG (reference sequence). The CDR3 sequence is CAWSAMKHGQETQYF. The CDR3 DNA follows: TGTGCCTGGAGTGCTATGAAACACGGGCAAGAGACCCAGTACTTC.

V usage is TRBV5-1 and J usage is TRBJ2-7; D perhaps matches TRBD1 (6 bases). Germline assignment: CDR1 SGHRS and CDR2 YFSETQ. The ends were cut back, 2 bases at V and 1 base at J, with 10 bases in the middle. This CDR3 is 14 amino acids long. The chain's CDR3 is CASSFYRDSYEQYF. CDR3 nucleotides: TGCGCCAGCAGCTTCTACAGGGATTCCTACGAGCAGTACTTC.

This sequence joins TRBV28 and TRBJ2-6, with D unresolved. The CDR3 covers 16 residues. V was trimmed by 5 bases and J by 6 bases, leaving 17 bases between them. Germline V gene lookup returns CDR1 MDHEN and CDR2 SYDVKM. In nucleotides, the CDR3 is TGTGCCAGCAGTCTTATGGGCCCGCCCCCGGCCAACGTCCTGACTTTC. It encodes CASSLMGPPPANVLTF.

The rearrangement uses TRBV18 and TRBJ2-5; D gene uncertain. In germline, CDR1 is KGHSH, CDR2 LQKENI. Trimming removed 4 bases from V and 3 bases from J, with 9 bases in between. This CDR3 comprises 13 residues. The CDR3 sequence: CASSLVQEETQYF. CDR3 bases: TGTGCCAGCTCACTGGTCCAGGAAGAGACCCAGTACTTC. The full variable domain, with the rest looked up from reference TRBV18 and TRBJ2-5, is NAGVMQNPRHLVRRRGQEARLRCSPMKGHSHVYWYRQLPEEGLKFMVYLQKENIIDESGMPKERFSAEFPKEGPSILRIQQVVRGDSAAYFCASSLVQEETQYFGPGTRLLVL.

The chain links TRBV29-1 to TRBJ2-5, with 9 bases that match TRBD1. V was clipped by 7 bases and J by 4 bases; unmatched bases: 7. The CDR3 length is 13 residues. Germline V CDR1 and CDR2: SQVTM, ANQGSEA. The CDR3 here is CSAPGQGRETQYF. The CDR3 coding sequence is TGCAGCGCGCCGGGACAGGGTCGAGAGACCCAGTACTTC.

In this sample, this clone turned up a few times. The V gene is TRBV10-3, the J gene TRBJ2-2, with 7 positions matching TRBD2. The trim removed 9 bases at V and 7 bases at J, leaving 14 bases unmatched. This CDR3 is built from 15 residues. Germline V gives CDR1 ENHRY, CDR2 SYGVKD. CDR3 protein: CAIGGLAVGDGELFF. DNA of the CDR3: TGTGCCATTGGTGGGCTAGCGGTCGGCGACGGGGAGCTGTTTTTT.

The chain uses TRBV11-2 and TRBJ2-1, with 8 bases identical to TRBD2. CDR1 and CDR2 (germline): SGHAT, FQNNGV. The CDR3 runs to 16 residues. Trimming cost V 1 base and J 4 bases; bases outside gene matches: 6. The CDR3 DNA follows: TGTGCCAGCAGCTTAGTGGCTAGCGGGCTTTACAATGAGCAGTTCTTC. Translated: CASSLVASGLYNEQFF. The full variable domain, completed using reference TRBV11-2 and TRBJ2-1, is EAGVAQSPRYKIIEKRQSVAFWCNPISGHATLYWYQQILGQGPKLLIQFQNNGVVDDSQLPKDRFSAERLKGVDSTLKIQPAKLEDSAVYLCASSLVASGLYNEQFFGPGTRLTVL.

V is TRBV5-6 and J is TRBJ2-1; no clear D. The CDR3 spans 12 residues. Trimming stripped 2 bases from V and 7 bases from J, with 7 bases between. In germline, CDR1 is SGHDT, CDR2 YYEEEE. In DNA, the CDR3 is TGTGCCAGCAGCTTTTGGCTTAATGAGCAGTTCTTC. It specifies CASSFWLNEQFF.

This clone came up once. The J gene is TRBJ2-7, the V gene TRBV6-5, with D possibly matching TRBD2 (6 bases). Deletions cut 5 bases from V and 9 bases from J, with 14 bases between. This CDR3 has 12 amino acids. Looked up from germline, CDR1 is MNHEY and CDR2 is SVGAGI. The CDR3 nucleotides are TGTGCCAGCAGTCCCCCCAACGGGGGGCAGTACTTC. As protein: CASSPPNGGQYF.

V and J are TRBV29-1 and TRBJ1-1, with a weak D call TRBD1 (6 bases). CDR1 and CDR2 (germline): SQVTM, ANQGSEA. V was trimmed by 3 bases and J by 8 bases, leaving 13 bases between them. The CDR3 consists of 12 residues. The CDR3 DNA is TGCAGCGTTGAGTACAAGGGGGGAGAAGCTTTCTTT. Translation gives CSVEYKGGEAFF.

In its sample, this clone was seen a few times. As DNA, the CDR3 is TGTGCCAGCAGCCTCAACCATGGCTACACCTTC. Amino acid sequence: CASSLNHGYTF. This chain uses TRBV25-1 with TRBJ1-2, with D unresolved. The V and J ends lost 6 bases and 6 bases respectively, with 8 bases between them. The germline CDR1 and CDR2 sequences are MGHDK and SYGVNS. This CDR3 comprises 11 residues.

The chain carries TRBV11-3 and TRBJ2-1, with D uncertain. Trimming took off 1 base at V and 6 bases at J, with 16 bases between the two ends. Germline CDR1 SGHNT, CDR2 YENEEA. This CDR3 is built from 16 residues. CDR3 bases: TGTGCCAGCAGCTTAGGCCCGCACGGTGGAATCAATGAGCAGTTCTTC. This encodes CASSLGPHGGINEQFF.

The chain has TRBV15 and TRBJ2-2; weak D call: TRBD1 (6 bases). This CDR3 region has 15 residues. In germline, CDR1 is LNHNV, CDR2 YYDKDF (reference sequence). Trimming shortened V by 4 bases and J by 2 bases, and 11 bases separated the two germline ends. CDR3 nucleotide sequence: TGTGCCACCAGCAACAGGGCAGGCAACACCGGGGAGCTGTTTTTT. It specifies CATSNRAGNTGELFF.

The chain uses TRBV6-5 and TRBJ2-3, with no clear D. In germline, CDR1 is MNHEY, CDR2 SVGAGI. V shed 4 bases and J shed 4 bases, with 3 bases lying between them. This CDR3 region has 11 residues. The CDR3 sequence: CASSSADTQYF. DNA of the CDR3: TGTGCCAGCAGTTCCGCAGATACGCAGTATTTT.

V gene TRBV5-1 combines with J gene TRBJ1-2; D remains unclear. V was clipped by 0 bases and J by 4 bases, with 10 bases between them. Germline CDR1 reads SGHRS; CDR2 reads YFSETQ. This CDR3 contains 14 residues. The CDR3 DNA reads as TGCGCCAGCAGCTTGGAGGAGACACTCTATGGCTACACCTTC. Translated, it gives CASSLEETLYGYTF.